Shown below are 14 T cell receptor beta chains from a single sample sequenced in a study of blood T cell repertoires in COVID-19. Assay used: immunoSEQ multiplex PCR; TCRdb lists only in-frame clones, some missing. Of about 160,000 clones detected, more than 75% appear once; the ten largest clones hold 15% to 20%. Sequences were obtained from peripheral blood. The receptors were sampled from a man in his 60s with active or convalescent COVID-19.

The chain joins TRBV7-6 to TRBJ2-1; the D gene is possibly TRBD1 (6 bases). The germline V gene has CDR1 SGHVS and CDR2 FNYEAQ. This CDR3 is 18 amino acids long. The V end was cut by 5 bases, the J end by 5 bases, with 25 bases between. The CDR3 here is CASSQPNKTGQTNNEQFF. The CDR3 DNA sequence: TGTGCCAGCAGCCAACCGAATAAGACAGGCCAAACTAACAATGAGCAGTTCTTC.

J is TRBJ1-2 and V is TRBV11-2; D gene unclear. Germline CDR1 is SGHAT and CDR2 is FQNNGV. This CDR3 comprises 15 residues. The V gene lost 1 base and the J gene lost 1 base, with 10 bases spanning the gap. CDR3 amino acids: CASSLGARSNYGYTF. The CDR3 DNA reads as TGTGCCAGCAGCTTAGGGGCCCGCAGTAACTATGGCTACACCTTC.

This rearrangement joins TRBV3-1 (or the pseudogene TRBV3-2) to TRBJ2-5, with TRBD2 matching 14 bases. This CDR3 comprises 16 residues. The V segment lost 4 bases and the J segment 1 base; nucleotides outside the gene matches: 2. CDR1 and CDR2 (germline): LGHDT, YNNKEL (reference sequence). DNA of the CDR3: TGTGCCAGCAGCCCGGGACTAGCGGGGGTCCAAGAGACCCAGTACTTC. The encoded protein is CASSPGLAGVQETQYF.

V and J are TRBV28 and TRBJ1-1; 7 bases map to TRBD1. Germline trimming cut 5 bases from V and 10 bases from J; bases unmatched to any gene: 7. This CDR3 is built from 12 residues. The germline V gene encodes CDR1 MDHEN and CDR2 SYDVKM. The DNA for the CDR3 is TGTGCCAGCAGTGTCGAGACAGGGAGAGCTTTCTTT. This encodes CASSVETGRAFF.

This clone was observed once. The chain employs TRBV9 and TRBJ2-1; 10 bases line up with TRBD2. Germline V CDR1 and CDR2: SGDLS, YYNGEE. There are 16 residues in the CDR3. V was clipped by 0 bases and J by 2 bases; unmatched bases: 2. CDR3 bases: TGTGCCAGCAGCGTAGCTACTAGCGGGACCTACAATGAGCAGTTCTTC. It is translated as CASSVATSGTYNEQFF.

This chain uses TRBV4-1 with TRBJ1-3; TRBD1 agrees at 9 bases. CDR1 is MGHRA, CDR2 YSYEKL, per germline. The CDR3 length is 17 residues. Trimming took 0 bases from V and 2 from J; bases not matched to a gene: 5. Written as DNA, the CDR3 is TGCGCCAGCAGCCAAGACCAGAGGACAGGGGCTGGAAACACCATATATTTT. Translation: CASSQDQRTGAGNTIYF.

The chain carries TRBV19 and TRBJ1-2, with D hard to call. This CDR3 spans 14 amino acids. Trimming stripped 1 base from V and 7 bases from J, with 13 bases between. CDR1 and CDR2 (germline): LNHDA, SQIVND (reference sequence). CDR3 nucleotides: TGTGCCAGTAGTATAGTTTCGGGAAGCGGTGGCTACACCTTC. It encodes CASSIVSGSGGYTF.

This chain connects TRBV18 to TRBJ2-7, with 15 bases matching TRBD2. This CDR3 is 18 amino acids long. CDR1 and CDR2 (germline): KGHSH, LQKENI. Trimming cost V 5 bases and J 0 bases; bases outside gene matches: 8. DNA for the CDR3: TGTGCCAGCTCATCCGGACTAGCGGGGGGGCCAAGCTCCTACGAGCAGTACTTC. Protein sequence: CASSSGLAGGPSSYEQYF.

The chain links TRBV5-1 to TRBJ1-4; D may be TRBD1 (5 bases). Germline-derived CDR1 and CDR2 are SGHRS and YFSETQ. This CDR3 comprises 14 residues. Trimming stripped 7 bases from V and 7 bases from J, with 17 bases between. The CDR3 spells CASRSRAGGEKLFF. CDR3 DNA sequence: TGCGCCAGCCGATCCAGGGCCGGGGGTGAAAAACTGTTTTTT. The full variable domain, in which reference TRBV5-1 and TRBJ1-4 provide the parts outside the CDR3, is KAGVTQTPRYLIKTRGQQVTLSCSPISGHRSVSWYQQTPGQGLQFLFEYFSETQRNKGNFPGRFSGRQFSNSRSEMNVSTLELGDSALYLCASRSRAGGEKLFFGSGTQLSVL.

This clone was found once. The CDR3 sequence is CASSSRDRGPGVLSQYF. The CDR3 nucleotides read TGTGCCAGCAGCTCCCGGGACAGGGGCCCGGGGGTATTGTCCCAGTACTTC. This chain connects TRBV21-1 to TRBJ2-5; the table assigns TRBD1, which was not confirmed against the DNA. TRBV21-1 is a pseudogene segment. CDR3 length: 17 residues.

The DNA for the CDR3 is TGCGCCAGCAGCGTGACTAGCGGGAGGGGCGAGCAGTACTTC. It is translated as CASSVTSGRGEQYF. This chain uses TRBV5-1 with TRBJ2-7, with 14 bases that match TRBD2. Germline assignment: CDR1 SGHRS and CDR2 YFSETQ. The CDR3 contains 14 residues. Trimming at V came to 4 bases and at J to 6 bases, leaving 3 bases not matched to a gene.

In this sample, this clone turned up once. This chain links TRBV7-2 with TRBJ2-2; 7 bases agree with TRBD1. V lost 7 bases, J lost 7 bases, and 12 bases stayed unmatched. The germline V gene encodes CDR1 SGHTA and CDR2 FQGNSA. The CDR3 covers 15 residues. The CDR3 spells CASIPLQGHNGELFF. In nucleotides, the CDR3 is TGTGCCAGCATACCGTTACAGGGGCATAACGGGGAGCTGTTTTTT.

The V and J genes are TRBV2 and TRBJ2-7; D not certain. The CDR3 extends over 14 amino acids. Between the trimmed V and J ends, which lost 5 bases and 5 bases, there was a span of 16 bases. Germline loops: CDR1 SNHLY, CDR2 FYNNEI. CDR3 region: CASSRVVGPHEQYF. In nucleotides, the CDR3 is TGTGCCAGCAGTCGGGTAGTGGGTCCCCACGAGCAGTACTTC.

The genes are TRBV5-1 and TRBJ2-5; 7 bases are shared with TRBD2. CDR3 size: 15 residues. Germline V gene data show CDR1 as SGHRS and CDR2 as YFSETQ. Trimming took 0 bases from V and 1 from J; bases not matched to a gene: 3. The CDR3 DNA is TGCGCCAGCAGCTTGGAGGCTAGCGGCCAAGAGACCCAGTACTTC. This gives the protein CASSLEASGQETQYF.